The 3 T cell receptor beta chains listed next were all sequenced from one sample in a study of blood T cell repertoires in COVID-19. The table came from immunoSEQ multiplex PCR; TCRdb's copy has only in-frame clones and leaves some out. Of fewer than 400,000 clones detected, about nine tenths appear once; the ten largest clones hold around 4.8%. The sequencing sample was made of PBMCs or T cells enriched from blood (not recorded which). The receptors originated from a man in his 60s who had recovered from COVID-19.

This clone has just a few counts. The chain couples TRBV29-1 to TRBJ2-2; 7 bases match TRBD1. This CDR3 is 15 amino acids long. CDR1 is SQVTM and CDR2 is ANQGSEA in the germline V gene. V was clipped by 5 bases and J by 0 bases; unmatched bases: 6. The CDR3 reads CSVPRDRPNTGELFF. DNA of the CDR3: TGCAGCGTTCCCCGGGACAGACCGAACACCGGGGAGCTGTTTTTT.

The CDR3 is CASSFLRHTDTQYF. The CDR3, as DNA: TGCGCCAGCAGCTTTTTGCGTCACACAGATACGCAGTATTTT. J is TRBJ2-3 and V is TRBV5-1; D gene unclear. CDR3 length equals 14 residues. CDR1 SGHRS and CDR2 YFSETQ come from the germline V gene. The V end lost 2 bases, the J end lost 2 bases, and 9 bases lay between the germline ends.

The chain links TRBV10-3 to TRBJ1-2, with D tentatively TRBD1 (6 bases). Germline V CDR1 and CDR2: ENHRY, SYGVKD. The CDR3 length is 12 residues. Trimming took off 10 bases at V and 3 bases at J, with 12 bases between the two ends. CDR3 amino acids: CATRQADYGYTF. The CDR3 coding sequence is TGTGCCACAAGACAGGCCGACTATGGCTACACCTTC.